The present T cell receptor (beta chain) was sequenced within a study of vaccination effects on CD4 cells after COVID-19. Worth noting for this clone: What it recognizes is unknown.

This CDR3 is 13 amino acids long. V was pared by 3 bases and J by 3 bases, with 8 bases between. Germline V gene lookup returns CDR1 KGHSH and CDR2 LQKENI. The data were produced by immunoSEQ multiplex PCR, yet TCRdb's version contains in-frame clones alone and is incomplete. The sample contains tens of thousands of clones, roughly 76% of which appear only once. Sequencing followed a ViraFEST assay step that expanded antigen-specific CD4+ T cells with viral peptide pools. When around nine days of culture had elapsed, CD4+ T cells were isolated. Vaccinees lacked prior SARS-CoV-2 infection and tested negative for nucleocapsid antibodies.

The receptor comes from a human donor who received a COVID-19 vaccine. The V and J genes are TRBV18 and TRBJ1-1; D remains ambiguous. Sequenced here: CD4+ T cells from PBMCs cultured with SARS-CoV-2 spike peptides, sampled before COVID-19 vaccination. The CDR3 nucleotides read TGTGCCAGCTCACCCCAGGCTGACACTGAAGCTTTCTTT. Translating gives CASSPQADTEAFF.